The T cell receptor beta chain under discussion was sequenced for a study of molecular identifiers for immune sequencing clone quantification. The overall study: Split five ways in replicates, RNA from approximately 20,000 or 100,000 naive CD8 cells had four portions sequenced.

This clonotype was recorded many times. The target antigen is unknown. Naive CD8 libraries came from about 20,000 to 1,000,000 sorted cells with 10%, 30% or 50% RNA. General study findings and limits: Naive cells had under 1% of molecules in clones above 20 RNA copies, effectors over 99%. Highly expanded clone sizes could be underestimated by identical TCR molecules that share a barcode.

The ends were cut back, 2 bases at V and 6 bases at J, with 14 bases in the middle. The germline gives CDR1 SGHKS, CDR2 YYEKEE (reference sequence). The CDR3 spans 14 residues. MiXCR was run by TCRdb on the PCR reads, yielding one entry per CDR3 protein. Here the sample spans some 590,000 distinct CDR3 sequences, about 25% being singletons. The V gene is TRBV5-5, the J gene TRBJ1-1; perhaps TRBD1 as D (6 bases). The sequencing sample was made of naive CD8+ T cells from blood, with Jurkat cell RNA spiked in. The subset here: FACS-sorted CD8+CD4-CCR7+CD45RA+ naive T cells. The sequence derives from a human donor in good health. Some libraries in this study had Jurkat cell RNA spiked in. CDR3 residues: CASSFPQGLSEAFF. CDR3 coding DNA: TGTGCCAGCAGCTTCCCACAGGGCCTTTCTGAAGCTTTCTTT.